A selection of T cell receptor beta chains follows, all from one sample in a study of CD8 T cells in ankylosing spondylitis. TCRdb re-analysed the 5' RACE reads in MiXCR, keeping a single row per CDR3 protein. The sample has around 35,000 distinct CDR3 sequences, under 15% seen once. Sequenced input: synovial fluid, either unsorted or a sorted T cell fraction (not recorded which). Receptors originate from a male donor with ankylosing spondylitis. The conserved cysteine and the conserved F or W are not part of the CDR3 here.

V gene | CDR3 protein
TRBV6-2/TRBV6-3 | ASPRGLSSDTQY
TRBV6-5 | ASSGLDGGNEQF
TRBV6-5 | AIGADTQY
TRBV4-1 | ASSRQPEDFSDTQY
TRBV7-9 | ASSLVVDRDYEQY
TRBV7-8 | ASSLNRDRPTYEQY
TRBV19 | ASSPGPGQPQH
TRBV3-1 | ASSSSQGNIPYEQY
TRBV20-1 | SARAPRGFEQY
TRBV12-3/TRBV12-4 | ASSPDSQNEQF
TRBV3-1 | ASSLNRLSPYNEQF
TRBV28 | ASVGQENTGELF
TRBV7-9 | ASSRILNEQF
TRBV29-1 | SVDLGEETQY
TRBV4-3 | ASSQALGQGSRNYGYT
TRBV7-2 | ASSLGWQTYEQY
TRBV12-3/TRBV12-4 | ASSLKGRGGNQPQH
TRBV20-1 | SAKRAKNIQY
TRBV6-4 | ASSVSKGQINEQF
TRBV11-2 | ASSFGTGIPDTQY
TRBV25-1 | ASSGDRTLDTQY
TRBV4-1 | ASSQEPGISAGGYT
TRBV20-1 | SASKTSGYGYT
TRBV6-2/TRBV6-3 | ASTHRLTGLTEAF
TRBV4-2 | ASSQVSGGEQPQH
TRBV24-1 | ATSDLRRTYGQY
TRBV27 | ASSLYTHLSSNEQF
TRBV12-3/TRBV12-4 | ASRIGWRTEAF
TRBV12-3/TRBV12-4 | ASSWDSGTGELF
TRBV11-1 | ASSHRLAGGRYTGELF
TRBV25-1 | STTGVTNTGELF
TRBV5-1 | ASSWTHNFEQY
TRBV30 | AWNGGNTEAF
TRBV20-1 | SASDRNIFSGANVLT
TRBV5-1 | ASALGERSPLH
TRBV5-1 | ASSAGTAAAYEQY
TRBV15 | ATSIGLTGGYEQY
TRBV4-1 | ASSHGGSPLH
TRBV7-9 | ASWTSGSTYNEQF
TRBV24-1 | ATAAGAAYNEQF